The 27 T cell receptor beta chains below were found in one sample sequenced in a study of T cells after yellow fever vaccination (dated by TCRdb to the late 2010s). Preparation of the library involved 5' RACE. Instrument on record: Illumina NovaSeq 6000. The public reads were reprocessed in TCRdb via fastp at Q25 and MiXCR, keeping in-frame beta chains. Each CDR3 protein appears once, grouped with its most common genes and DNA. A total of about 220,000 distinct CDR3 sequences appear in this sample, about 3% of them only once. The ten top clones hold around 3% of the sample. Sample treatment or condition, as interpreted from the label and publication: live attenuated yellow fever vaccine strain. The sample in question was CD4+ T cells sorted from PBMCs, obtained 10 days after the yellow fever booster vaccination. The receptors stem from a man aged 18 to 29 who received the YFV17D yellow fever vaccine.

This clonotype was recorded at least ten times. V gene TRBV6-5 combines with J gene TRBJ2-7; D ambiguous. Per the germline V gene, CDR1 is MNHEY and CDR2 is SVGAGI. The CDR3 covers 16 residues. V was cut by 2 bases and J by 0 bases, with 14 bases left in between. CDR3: CASSYAFAPSSYEQYF. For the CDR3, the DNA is TGTGCCAGCAGTTACGCCTTTGCACCAAGCTCCTACGAGCAGTACTTC.

Here the CDR3 DNA reads TGTGCCAGCAGCAACCCCGGGACAGGATCCTACGAGCAGTACTTC. Its protein is CASSNPGTGSYEQYF. The V gene is TRBV11-2, the J gene TRBJ2-7; 8 bases are shared with TRBD1. Per germline, CDR1 SGHAT and CDR2 FQNNGV. Trimming took 5 bases from V and 1 from J; bases not matched to a gene: 7. The CDR3 consists of 15 residues.

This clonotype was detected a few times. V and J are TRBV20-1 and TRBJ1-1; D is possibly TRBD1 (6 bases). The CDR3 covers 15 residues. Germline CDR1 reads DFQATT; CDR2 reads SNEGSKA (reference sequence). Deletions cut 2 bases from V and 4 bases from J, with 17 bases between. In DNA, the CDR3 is TGCAGTGCTAGACGGGGTGGGGGCCCCTTCACTGAAGCTTTCTTT. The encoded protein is CSARRGGGPFTEAFF.

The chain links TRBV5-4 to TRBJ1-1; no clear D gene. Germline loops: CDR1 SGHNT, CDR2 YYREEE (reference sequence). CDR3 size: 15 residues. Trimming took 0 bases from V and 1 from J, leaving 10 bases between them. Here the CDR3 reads CASSLVVRQNTEAFF. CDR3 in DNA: TGTGCCAGCAGCTTGGTGGTCAGGCAGAACACTGAAGCTTTCTTT.

CDR3 DNA: TGTGCCACCTCTGGTAGGGTCGGCACTGAAGCTTTCTTT. Amino acids: CATSGRVGTEAFF. The rearrangement joins TRBV7-2 to TRBJ1-1, with D hard to call. V was cut by 10 bases and J by 4 bases, with 16 bases left in between. Germline V CDR1 and CDR2: SGHTA, FQGNSA. The CDR3 is 13 amino acids.

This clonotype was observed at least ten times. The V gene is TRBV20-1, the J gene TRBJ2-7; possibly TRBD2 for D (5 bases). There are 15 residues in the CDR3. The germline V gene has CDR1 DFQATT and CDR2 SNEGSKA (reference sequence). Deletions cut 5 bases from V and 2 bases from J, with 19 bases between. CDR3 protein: CSASEPGKPTYEQYF. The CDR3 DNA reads TGCAGTGCTTCAGAGCCGGGGAAACCTACCTACGAGCAGTACTTC.

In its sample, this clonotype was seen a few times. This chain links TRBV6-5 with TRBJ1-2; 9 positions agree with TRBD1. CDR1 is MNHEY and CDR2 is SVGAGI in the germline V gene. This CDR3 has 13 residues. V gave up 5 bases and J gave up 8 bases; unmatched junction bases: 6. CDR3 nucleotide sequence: TGTGCCAGCAGTAAACAGGGGGCGCGAGGCTACACCTTC. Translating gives CASSKQGARGYTF.

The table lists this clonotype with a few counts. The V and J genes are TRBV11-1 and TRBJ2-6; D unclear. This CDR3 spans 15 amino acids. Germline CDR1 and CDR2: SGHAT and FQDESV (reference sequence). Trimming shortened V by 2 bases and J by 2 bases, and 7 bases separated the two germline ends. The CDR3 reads CASSLSRAGANVLTF. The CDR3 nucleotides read TGTGCCAGCAGCTTAAGTAGGGCTGGGGCCAACGTCCTGACTTTC.

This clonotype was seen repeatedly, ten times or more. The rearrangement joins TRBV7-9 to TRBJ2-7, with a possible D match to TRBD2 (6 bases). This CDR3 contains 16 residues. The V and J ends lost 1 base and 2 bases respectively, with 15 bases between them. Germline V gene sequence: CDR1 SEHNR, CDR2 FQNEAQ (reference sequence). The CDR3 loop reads CASSLGGGTVPYEQYV. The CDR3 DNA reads TGTGCCAGCAGCTTAGGTGGGGGGACGGTTCCCTACGAGCAGTACGTC.

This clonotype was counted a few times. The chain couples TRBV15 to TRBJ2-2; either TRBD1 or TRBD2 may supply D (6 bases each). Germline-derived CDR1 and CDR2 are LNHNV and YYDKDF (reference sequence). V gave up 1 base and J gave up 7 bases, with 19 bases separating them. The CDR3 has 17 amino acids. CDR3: CATSRAPAGTFGGELFF. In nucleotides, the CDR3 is TGTGCCACCAGCAGAGCCCCCGCGGGGACATTCGGCGGGGAGCTGTTTTTT.

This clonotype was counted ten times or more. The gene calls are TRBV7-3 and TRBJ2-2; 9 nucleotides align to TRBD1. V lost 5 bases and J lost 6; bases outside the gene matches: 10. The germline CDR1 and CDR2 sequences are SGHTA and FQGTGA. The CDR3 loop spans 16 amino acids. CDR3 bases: TGTGCCAGCAGCAAAACAGGGGGCAGGGGACCCGGGGAGCTGTTTTTT. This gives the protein CASSKTGGRGPGELFF.

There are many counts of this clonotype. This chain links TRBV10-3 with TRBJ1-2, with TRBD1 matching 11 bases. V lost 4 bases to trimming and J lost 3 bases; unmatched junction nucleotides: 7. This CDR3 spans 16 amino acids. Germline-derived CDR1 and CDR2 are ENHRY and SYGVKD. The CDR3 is CAISGQDRGQDYGYTF. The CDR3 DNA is TGTGCCATCAGTGGACAGGACAGGGGGCAGGACTATGGCTACACCTTC.

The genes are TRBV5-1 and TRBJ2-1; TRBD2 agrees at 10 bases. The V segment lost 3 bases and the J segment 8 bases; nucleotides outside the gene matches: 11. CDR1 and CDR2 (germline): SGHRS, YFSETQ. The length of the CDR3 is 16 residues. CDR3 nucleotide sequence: TGCGCCAGCAGCTCGGGCACCCTAGCGGGGGCCCATGAGCAGTTCTTC. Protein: CASSSGTLAGAHEQFF.

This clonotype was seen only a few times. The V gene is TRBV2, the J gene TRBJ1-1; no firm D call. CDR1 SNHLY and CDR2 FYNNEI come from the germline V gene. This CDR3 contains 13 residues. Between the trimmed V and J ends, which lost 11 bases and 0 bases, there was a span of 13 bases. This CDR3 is CALGREMNTEAFF. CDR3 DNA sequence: TGTGCCCTCGGGCGGGAAATGAACACTGAAGCTTTCTTT.

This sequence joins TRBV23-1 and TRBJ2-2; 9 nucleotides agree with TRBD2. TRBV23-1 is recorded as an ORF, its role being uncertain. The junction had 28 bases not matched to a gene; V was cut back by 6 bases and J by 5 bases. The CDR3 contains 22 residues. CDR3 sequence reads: CASRPYPGGSSGAGRGTGELFF. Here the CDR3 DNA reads TGCGCCAGCAGACCATATCCGGGCGGGTCTAGCGGGGCCGGCCGCGGGACCGGGGAGCTGTTTTTT.

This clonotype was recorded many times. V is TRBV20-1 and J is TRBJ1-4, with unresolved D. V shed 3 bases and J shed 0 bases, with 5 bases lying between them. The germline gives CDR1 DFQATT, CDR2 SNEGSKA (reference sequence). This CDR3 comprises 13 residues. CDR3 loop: CSASETTNEKLFF. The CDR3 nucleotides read TGCAGTGCTAGTGAGACAACTAATGAAAAACTGTTTTTT.

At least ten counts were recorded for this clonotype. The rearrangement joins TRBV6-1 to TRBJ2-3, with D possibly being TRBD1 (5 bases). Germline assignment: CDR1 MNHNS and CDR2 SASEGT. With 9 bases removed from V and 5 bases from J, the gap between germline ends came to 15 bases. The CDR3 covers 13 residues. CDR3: CASLPRVRDTQYF. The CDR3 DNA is TGTGCCAGTTTACCCAGGGTCCGAGATACGCAGTATTTT.

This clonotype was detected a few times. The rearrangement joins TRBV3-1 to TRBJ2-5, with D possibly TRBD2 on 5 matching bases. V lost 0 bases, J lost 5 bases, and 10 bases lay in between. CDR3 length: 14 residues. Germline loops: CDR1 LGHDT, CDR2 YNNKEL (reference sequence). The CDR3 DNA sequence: TGTGCCAGCAGCCAAGATCAGGAGCGGGAGACCCAGTACTTC. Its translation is CASSQDQERETQYF.

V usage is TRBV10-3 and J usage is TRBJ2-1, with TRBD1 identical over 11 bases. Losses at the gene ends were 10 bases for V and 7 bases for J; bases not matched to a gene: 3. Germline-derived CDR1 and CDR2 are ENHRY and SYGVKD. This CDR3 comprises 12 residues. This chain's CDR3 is CATGQGANEQFF. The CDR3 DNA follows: TGTGCCACCGGACAGGGGGCAAATGAGCAGTTCTTC.

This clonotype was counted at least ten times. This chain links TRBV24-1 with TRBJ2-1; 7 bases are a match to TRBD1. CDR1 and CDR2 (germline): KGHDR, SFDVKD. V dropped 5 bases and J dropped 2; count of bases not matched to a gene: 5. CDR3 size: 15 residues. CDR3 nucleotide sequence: TGTGCCACCAGTGTCGCCGGGACAGCCTACAATGAGCAGTTCTTC. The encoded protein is CATSVAGTAYNEQFF.

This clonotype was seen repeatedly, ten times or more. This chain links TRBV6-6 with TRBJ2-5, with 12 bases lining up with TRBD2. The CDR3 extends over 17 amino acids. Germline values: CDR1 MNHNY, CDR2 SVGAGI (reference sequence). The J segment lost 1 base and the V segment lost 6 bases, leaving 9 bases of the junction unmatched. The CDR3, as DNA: TGTGCCAGCAGGGATACTAGCGGGGGGCCCACCCAAGAGACCCAGTACTTC. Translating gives CASRDTSGGPTQETQYF.

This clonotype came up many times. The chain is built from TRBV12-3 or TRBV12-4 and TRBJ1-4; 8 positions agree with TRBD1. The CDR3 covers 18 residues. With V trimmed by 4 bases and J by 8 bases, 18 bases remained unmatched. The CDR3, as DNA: TGTGCCAGCAGTTCCGGACAGGGCGGGCAGAAGTTTCGGGAAAAACTGTTTTTT. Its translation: CASSSGQGGQKFREKLFF.

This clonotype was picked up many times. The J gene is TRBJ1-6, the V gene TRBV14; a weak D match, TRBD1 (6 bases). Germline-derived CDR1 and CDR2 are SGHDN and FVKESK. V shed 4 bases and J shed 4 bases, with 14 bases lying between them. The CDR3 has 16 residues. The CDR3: CASSPTTGTYNSPLHF. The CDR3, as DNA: TGTGCCAGCAGCCCGACTACCGGGACATATAATTCACCCCTCCACTTT.

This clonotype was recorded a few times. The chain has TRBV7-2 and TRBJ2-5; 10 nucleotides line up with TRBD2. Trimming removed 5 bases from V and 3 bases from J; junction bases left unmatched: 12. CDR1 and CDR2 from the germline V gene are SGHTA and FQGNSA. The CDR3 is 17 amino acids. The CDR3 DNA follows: TGTGCCAGCAGCAGGGGGGGCAGGGGGACTAGCGAAGAGACCCAGTACTTC. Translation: CASSRGGRGTSEETQYF.

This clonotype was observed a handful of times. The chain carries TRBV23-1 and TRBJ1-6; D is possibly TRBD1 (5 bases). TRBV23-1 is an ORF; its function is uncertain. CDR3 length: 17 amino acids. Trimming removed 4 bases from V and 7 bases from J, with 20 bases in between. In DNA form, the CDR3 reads TGCGCCAGCAGTCTGAGGAAGGGACGCGGGGAGAATTCACCCCTCCACTTT. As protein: CASSLRKGRGENSPLHF.

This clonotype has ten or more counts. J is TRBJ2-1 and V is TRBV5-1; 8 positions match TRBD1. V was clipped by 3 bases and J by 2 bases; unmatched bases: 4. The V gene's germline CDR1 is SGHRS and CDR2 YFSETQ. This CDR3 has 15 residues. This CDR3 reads CASSSTGDTYNEQFF. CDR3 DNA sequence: TGCGCCAGCAGCTCGACAGGGGATACCTACAATGAGCAGTTCTTC. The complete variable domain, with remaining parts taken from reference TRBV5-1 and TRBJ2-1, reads KAGVTQTPRYLIKTRGQQVTLSCSPISGHRSVSWYQQTPGQGLQFLFEYFSETQRNKGNFPGRFSGRQFSNSRSEMNVSTLELGDSALYLCASSSTGDTYNEQFFGPGTRLTVL.

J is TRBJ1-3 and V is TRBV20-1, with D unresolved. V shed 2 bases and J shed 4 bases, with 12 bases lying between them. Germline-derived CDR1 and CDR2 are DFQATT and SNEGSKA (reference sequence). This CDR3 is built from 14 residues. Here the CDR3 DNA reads TGCAGTGCTAGAAGTGACCAACGGGGAAACACCATATATTTT. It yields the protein CSARSDQRGNTIYF.